The clone carrying this T cell receptor beta chain was detected only a few times. Its specificity is not known. The CDR3 has 14 residues. The germline CDR1 and CDR2 sequences are SEHNR and FQNEAQ (reference sequence). Trimming took 3 bases from V and 6 from J; bases not matched to a gene: 8. The sample is drawn from a study of beta chain features in type 1 diabetes. cDNA synthesis used the whole RNA isolate, giving expressed TCRB sequences. Some clones are missing from TCRdb's copy, which holds only in-frame ones; the method was immunoSEQ multiplex PCR. The sample comprises 350,000 to 400,000 clones, roughly 12% of which are singletons, and about 0.01% rests with the top ten. Overall study results and limits: Moderate but significant shortening of TCRB CDR3s was recorded in all four CD4+ subsets from Type 1 diabetes patients.

The source of this sequence is a woman between 18 and 29 years old with type 1 diabetes. Sequencing was done on a sample of naive CD4+ T cells from blood. The chain joins TRBV7-9 to TRBJ2-7, with 7 bases fitting TRBD2. CDR3 protein: CASSFRDYGGEQYF. The DNA of the CDR3 is TGTGCCAGCAGCTTCCGGGACTACGGGGGCGAGCAGTACTTC.